This T cell receptor beta chain derives from a study of a mutant IDH1 vaccine in newly diagnosed glioma (dated by TCRdb to the early 2020s). About the full investigation: Of the approximately 33 treated patients, roughly 60% were male and approximately 38% were female, and a mean age of roughly 40 years was recorded. Prior to enrollment, patients had been given standard therapy consisting of radiotherapy alone, temozolomide alone, or radiochemotherapy with temozolomide, with the combination given to most patients. Peripheral blood was collected at six visits: V03 (baseline), V05, V07, V10, V12 and V13. Longitudinal TCRB deep sequencing was performed for about two dozen treated patients wherever samples were available for exploratory analyses. Overall study results and their limits: The authors stated that sample limitations prevented analyses of patient blood samples from being reproduced. Immune responses induced by the vaccine were seen in approximately 93% of patients across multiple MHC alleles. Pseudoprogression appeared unrelated to alterations in the top peripheral T cell clonotypes detected by TCRB sequencing. Availability determined which PBMC samples were chosen for TCRB deep sequencing.

Libraries came from the immunoSEQ multiplex PCR assay. Rearranged TCR beta chain sequences were amplified with the hsTCRB Kit following the manufacturer's protocol. An Illumina MiSeq was used to sequence the TCRB libraries. The study's own analysis went as follows. The kit vendor's proprietary platform handled demultiplexing, trimming and gene mapping. TCRdb carries this immuneACCESS record with in-frame sequences only. Its versions omit some clonotypes, under half of them owing to an unresolved V gene in the studies checked, with the rest unexplained. That table gives V, J and clone size, and the DNA gave D and trimming. Here the sample has around 99,000 clones; over 75% occur a single time. The ten most abundant clones make up around 7.5% of the sample. V loses 5 bases, J loses 4 bases, and the germline ends lie 8 bases apart. Reading from cysteine to phenylalanine, the CDR3 counts 12 amino acids. This entry keeps only the CDR3 DNA: 36 bases, framed from base 1. CDR1 SGHTA and CDR2 FQGNSA are derived from the germline V gene.

The sample's time point label is to be understood as: baseline, week 1 (first vaccination visit). The treatment or condition label here, explained by the study, means: pre-vaccination baseline after standard-of-care therapy. The donors had newly diagnosed IDH1-mutant astrocytomas of WHO grade 3 or 4 that showed loss of nuclear ATRX. The samples were drawn from NOA16, a multicentre, single-arm, open-label phase I trial in Germany that tested a mutant IDH1 peptide vaccine in humans for the first time. For immunogenicity testing, the blood drawn at visit V03 was used as the baseline sample. The DNeasy Blood and Tissue Kit was used to extract genomic DNA from EDTA blood for TCRB sequencing. On this clone itself: Its antigen has not been determined. Base qualities are not recorded, but no much larger clone differs from it by a single base.

The chain is assembled from TRBV7-2 and TRBJ1-2; confidence is insufficient to name the D gene. The TCR originated in a man aged 40-50 years with glioma. This material consisted of PBMCs, taken from a glioma patient treated with radiotherapy, temozolomide or both. The nucleotide sequence is TGTGCCAGCAGCCGCACCGGCTATGGCTACACCTTC. Its protein is CASSRTGYGYTF.